The clone carrying this T cell receptor beta chain was counted ten times or more. As yet, its antigen is unknown. This sample stems from a study of response to subunit inactivated influenza vaccine. The CDR3 consists of 14 residues. V lost 7 bases and J 3 bases, leaving 16 bases between the germline ends. MiXCR, run by TCRdb on the RT-PCR reads, gives a single entry per CDR3 protein. The sample lists over 650,000 distinct CDR3 sequences; roughly 20% were seen once. Study-wide results and limits: Every seasonal influenza vaccination brings in few new T cells, the authors suggested.

The chain has TRBV12-3 or TRBV12-4 and TRBJ2-7; a possible D gene is TRBD1 (5 bases). This TCR was sampled from a man aged 45 to 65 who received an inactivated influenza vaccine. The specimen comprised PBMCs from blood, sampled about 5 days after vaccination. The CDR3 sequence: CASNQKGVRYEQYF. The DNA for the CDR3 is TGTGCCAGCAACCAGAAAGGGGTACGCTACGAGCAGTACTTC.